The clone carrying this T cell receptor beta chain came up many times. Its antigen is currently unknown. The data are from a study of beta chain features in type 1 diabetes. The study, taken as a whole, reports: It was not settled here whether HLA type affects TCRB rearrangement. Shorter templates might be favored by PCR, and equally so in patients and in controls. People with Type 1 diabetes carried modestly yet significantly shorter TCRB CDR3s in all four CD4+ subsets. Across patients, naive, central memory and Treg TCRB repertoires exhibited apparently greater similarity than was observed across healthy donors.

The length of the CDR3 is 14 residues. V lost 0 bases and J 6 bases, leaving 12 bases between the germline ends. The germline gives CDR1 LGHNA, CDR2 YNFKEQ. The authors reverse transcribed all of the isolated RNA, so sequencing captured expressed TCRB transcripts. There were approximately 3.5 million reads on average in the naive, central memory and regulatory T cell samples. Some clones are missing from TCRdb's copy, which holds only in-frame ones; the method was immunoSEQ multiplex PCR. The repertoire includes about 160,000 clones, over 6% of them detected once, and approximately 0.5% sits in the top ten.

This TCR came from a man younger than 35 with type 1 diabetes. The sequencing sample was made of central memory CD4+ T cells from blood. This rearrangement joins TRBV4-2 to TRBJ2-7; weak D call: TRBD2 (5 bases). As DNA, the CDR3 is TGTGCCAGCAGCCAAGATTTAACTAGTCGCGAGCAGTACTTC. Protein product: CASSQDLTSREQYF.